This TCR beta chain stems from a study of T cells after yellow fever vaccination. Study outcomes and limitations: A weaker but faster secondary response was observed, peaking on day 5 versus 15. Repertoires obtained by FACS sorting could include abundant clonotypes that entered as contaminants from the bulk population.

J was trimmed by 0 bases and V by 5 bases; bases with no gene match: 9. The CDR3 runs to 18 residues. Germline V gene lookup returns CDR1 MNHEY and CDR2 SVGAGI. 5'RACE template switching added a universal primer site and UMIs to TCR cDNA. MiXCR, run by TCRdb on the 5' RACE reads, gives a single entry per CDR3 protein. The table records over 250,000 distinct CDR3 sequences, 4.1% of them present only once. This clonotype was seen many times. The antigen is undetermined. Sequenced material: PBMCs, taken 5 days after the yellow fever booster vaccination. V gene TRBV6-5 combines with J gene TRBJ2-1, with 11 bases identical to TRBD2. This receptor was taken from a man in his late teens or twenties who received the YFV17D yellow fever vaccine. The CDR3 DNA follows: TGTGCCAGCAGTCCCGCCGGGACTAGCGGCCTCTCCTACAATGAGCAGTTCTTC. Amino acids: CASSPAGTSGLSYNEQFF.